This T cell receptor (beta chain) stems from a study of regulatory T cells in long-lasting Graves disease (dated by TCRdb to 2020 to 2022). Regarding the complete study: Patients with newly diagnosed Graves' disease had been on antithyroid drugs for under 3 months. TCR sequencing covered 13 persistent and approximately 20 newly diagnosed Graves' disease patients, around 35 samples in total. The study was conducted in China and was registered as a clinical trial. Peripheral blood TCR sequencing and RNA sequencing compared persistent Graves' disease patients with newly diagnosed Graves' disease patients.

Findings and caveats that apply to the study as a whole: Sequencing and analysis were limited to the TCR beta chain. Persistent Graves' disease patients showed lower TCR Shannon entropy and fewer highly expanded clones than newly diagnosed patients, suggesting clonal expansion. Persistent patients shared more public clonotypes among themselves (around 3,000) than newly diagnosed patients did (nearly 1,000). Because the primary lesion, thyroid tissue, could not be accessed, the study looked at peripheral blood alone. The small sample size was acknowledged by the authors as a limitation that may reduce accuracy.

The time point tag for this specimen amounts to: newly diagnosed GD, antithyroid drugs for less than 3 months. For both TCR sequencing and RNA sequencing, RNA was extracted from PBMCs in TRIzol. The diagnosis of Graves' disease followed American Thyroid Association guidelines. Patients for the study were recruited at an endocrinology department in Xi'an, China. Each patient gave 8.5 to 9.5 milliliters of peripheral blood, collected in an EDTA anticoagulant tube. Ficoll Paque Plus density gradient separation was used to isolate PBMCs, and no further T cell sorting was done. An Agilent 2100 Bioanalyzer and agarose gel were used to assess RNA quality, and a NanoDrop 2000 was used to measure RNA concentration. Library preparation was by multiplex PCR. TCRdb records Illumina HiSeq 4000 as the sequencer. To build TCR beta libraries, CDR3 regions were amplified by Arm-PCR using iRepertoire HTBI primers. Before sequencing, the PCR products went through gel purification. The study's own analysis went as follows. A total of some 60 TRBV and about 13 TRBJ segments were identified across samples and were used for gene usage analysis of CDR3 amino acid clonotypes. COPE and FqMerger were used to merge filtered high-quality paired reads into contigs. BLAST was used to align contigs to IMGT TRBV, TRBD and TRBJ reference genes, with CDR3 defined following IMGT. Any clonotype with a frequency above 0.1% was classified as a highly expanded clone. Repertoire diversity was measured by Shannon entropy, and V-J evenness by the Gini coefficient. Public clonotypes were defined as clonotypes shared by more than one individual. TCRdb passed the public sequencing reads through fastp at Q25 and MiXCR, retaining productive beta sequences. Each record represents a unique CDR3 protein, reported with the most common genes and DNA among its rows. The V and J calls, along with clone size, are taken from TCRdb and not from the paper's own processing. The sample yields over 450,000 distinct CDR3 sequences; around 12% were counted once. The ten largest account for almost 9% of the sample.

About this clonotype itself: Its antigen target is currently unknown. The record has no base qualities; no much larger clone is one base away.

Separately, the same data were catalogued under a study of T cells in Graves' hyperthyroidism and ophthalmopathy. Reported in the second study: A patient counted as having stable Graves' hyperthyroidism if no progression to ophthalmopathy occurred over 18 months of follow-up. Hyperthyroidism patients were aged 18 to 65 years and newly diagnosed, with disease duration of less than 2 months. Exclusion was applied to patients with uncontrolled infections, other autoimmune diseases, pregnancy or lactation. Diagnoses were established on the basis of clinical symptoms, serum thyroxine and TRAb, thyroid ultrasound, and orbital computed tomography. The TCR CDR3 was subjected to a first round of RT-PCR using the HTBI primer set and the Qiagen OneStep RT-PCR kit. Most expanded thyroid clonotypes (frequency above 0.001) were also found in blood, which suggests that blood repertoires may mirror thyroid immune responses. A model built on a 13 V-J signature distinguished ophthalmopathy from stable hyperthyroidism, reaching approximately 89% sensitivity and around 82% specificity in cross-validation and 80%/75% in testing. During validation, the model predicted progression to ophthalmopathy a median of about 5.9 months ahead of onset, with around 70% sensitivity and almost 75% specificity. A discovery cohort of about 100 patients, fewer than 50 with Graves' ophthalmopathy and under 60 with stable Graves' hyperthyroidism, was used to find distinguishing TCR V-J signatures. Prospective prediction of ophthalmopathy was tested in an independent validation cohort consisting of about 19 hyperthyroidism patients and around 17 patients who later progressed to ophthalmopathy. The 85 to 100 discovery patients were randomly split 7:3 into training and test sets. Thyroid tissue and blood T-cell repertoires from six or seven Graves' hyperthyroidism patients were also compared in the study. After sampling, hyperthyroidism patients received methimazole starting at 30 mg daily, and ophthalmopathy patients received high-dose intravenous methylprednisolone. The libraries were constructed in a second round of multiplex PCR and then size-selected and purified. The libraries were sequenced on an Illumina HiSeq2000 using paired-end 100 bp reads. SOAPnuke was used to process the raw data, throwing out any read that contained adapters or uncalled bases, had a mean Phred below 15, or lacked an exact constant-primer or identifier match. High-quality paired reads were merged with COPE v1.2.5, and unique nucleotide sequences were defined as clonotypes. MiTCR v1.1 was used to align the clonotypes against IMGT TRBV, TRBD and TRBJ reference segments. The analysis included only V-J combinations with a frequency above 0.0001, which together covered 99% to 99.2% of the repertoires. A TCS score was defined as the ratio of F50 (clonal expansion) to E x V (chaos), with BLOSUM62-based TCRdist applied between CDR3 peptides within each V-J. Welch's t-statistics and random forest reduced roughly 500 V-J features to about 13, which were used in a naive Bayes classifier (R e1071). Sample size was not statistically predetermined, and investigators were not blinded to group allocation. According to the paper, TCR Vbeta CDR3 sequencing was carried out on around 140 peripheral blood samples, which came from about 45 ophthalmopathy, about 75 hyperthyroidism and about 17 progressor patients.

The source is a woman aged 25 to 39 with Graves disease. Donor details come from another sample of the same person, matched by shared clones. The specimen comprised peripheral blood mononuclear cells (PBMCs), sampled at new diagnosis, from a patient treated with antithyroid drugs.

The DNA reads as follows: TGTGCCAGCAGCTACACCGGGACACCCTACGAGCAGTACTTC. The resulting protein is CASSYTGTPYEQYF. In this chain, TRBV7-9 is recombined with TRBJ2-7; a weak D assignment points to TRBD1 (6 bases agree). The CDR1 and CDR2 encoded by the germline V gene (reference sequence) are SEHNR and FQNEAQ. V was cut back by 4 bases and J by 2 bases, leaving a gap of 12 bases between them. Spanning cysteine to phenylalanine, the CDR3 consists of 14 amino acids. Of the read, only the CDR3 DNA is kept; its 42 bases are in frame from base 1.